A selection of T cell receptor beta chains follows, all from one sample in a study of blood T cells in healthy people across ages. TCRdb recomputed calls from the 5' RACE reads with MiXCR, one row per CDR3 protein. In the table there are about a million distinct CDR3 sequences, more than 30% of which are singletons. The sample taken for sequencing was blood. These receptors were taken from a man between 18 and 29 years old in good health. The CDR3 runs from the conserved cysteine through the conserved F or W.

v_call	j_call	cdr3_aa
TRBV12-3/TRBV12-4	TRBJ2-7	CVSSPGHIYEQYF
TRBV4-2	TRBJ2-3	CASSQDRIGTEEADTQYF
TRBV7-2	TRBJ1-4	CASSTLPRGGRGEKLFF
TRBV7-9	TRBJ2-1	CASSHLPDEQFF
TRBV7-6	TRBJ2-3	CASSFPVDTQYF
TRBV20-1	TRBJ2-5	CSEQKQETQYF
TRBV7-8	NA	CASSFSTSYNEQYF
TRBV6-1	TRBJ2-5	CASRSGTSGVWGETQYF
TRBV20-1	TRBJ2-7	CSALEKYEQYF
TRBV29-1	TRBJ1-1	CSVARTAMNTEAFF
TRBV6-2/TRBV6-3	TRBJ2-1	CASSYSSGGGIAFF